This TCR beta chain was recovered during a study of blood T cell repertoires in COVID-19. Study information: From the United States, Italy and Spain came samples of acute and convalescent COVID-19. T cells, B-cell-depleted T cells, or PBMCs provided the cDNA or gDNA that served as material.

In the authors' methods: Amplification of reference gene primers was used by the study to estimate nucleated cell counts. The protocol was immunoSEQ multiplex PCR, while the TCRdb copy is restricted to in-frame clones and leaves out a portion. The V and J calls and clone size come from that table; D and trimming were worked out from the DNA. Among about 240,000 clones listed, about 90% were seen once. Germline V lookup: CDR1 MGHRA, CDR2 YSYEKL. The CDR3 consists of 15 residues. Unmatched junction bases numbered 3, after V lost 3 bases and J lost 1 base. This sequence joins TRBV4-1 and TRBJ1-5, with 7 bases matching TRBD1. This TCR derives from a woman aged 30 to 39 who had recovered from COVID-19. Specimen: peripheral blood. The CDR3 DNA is TGCGCCAGCAGCCACCTACAGGGGAGCAATCAGCCCCAGCATTTT. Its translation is CASSHLQGSNQPQHF.